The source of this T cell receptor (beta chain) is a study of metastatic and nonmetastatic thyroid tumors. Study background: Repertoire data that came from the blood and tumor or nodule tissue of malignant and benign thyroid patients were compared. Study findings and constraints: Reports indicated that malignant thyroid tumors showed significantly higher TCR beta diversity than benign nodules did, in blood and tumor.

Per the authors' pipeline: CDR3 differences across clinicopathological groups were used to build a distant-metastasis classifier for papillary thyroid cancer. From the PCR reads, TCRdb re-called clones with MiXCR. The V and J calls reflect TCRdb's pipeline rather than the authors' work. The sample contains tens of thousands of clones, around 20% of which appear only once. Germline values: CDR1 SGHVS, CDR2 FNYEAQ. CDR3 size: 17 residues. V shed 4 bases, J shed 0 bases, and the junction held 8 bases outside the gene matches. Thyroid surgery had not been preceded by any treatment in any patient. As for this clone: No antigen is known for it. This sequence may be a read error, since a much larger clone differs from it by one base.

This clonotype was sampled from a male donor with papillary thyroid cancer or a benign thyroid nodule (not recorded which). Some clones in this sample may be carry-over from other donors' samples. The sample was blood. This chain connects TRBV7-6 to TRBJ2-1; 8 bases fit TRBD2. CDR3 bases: TGTGCCAGCAGCTCGCGACTAGCGTCGATCTCCTACAATGAGCAGTTCTTC. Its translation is CASSSRLASISYNEQFF.